The present entry profiles one T cell receptor (beta chain) with its context. Original processing methods: By means of reference gene primer amplification, nucleated cell counts were estimated. The data were produced by immunoSEQ multiplex PCR, yet TCRdb's version contains in-frame clones alone and is incomplete. The DNA gave D and trimming, while V, J and clone size come from that table. Seen here are 35,000 or so clones, 75% to 85% observed once, and the top ten hold approximately 14%. The data are from a study of blood T cell repertoires in COVID-19. Study-wide background: PBMCs, B-cell-depleted T cells, or T cells provided the cDNA or gDNA that made up the material.

The sequence derives from a woman aged 70-85 years with acute or convalescent COVID-19. What was sequenced was peripheral blood.

The CDR3 DNA reads TGCGCCAGCAGCTTTGGTGAGCGGGGTGGCACAGATACGCAGTATTTT. It is translated as CASSFGERGGTDTQYF. The chain has TRBV5-1 and TRBJ2-3; 7 bases fit TRBD2. This CDR3 spans 16 amino acids. V was pared by 2 bases and J by 1 base, with 7 bases of the junction left unmatched. The germline CDR1 and CDR2 sequences are SGHRS and YFSETQ.